The rows below give T cell receptor beta chains drawn from one sample of a study of blood T cells in healthy people across ages. In TCRdb, the 5' RACE reads were re-called with MiXCR into one record per CDR3 protein. The sample consists of around 1,500,000 distinct CDR3 sequences, 42% of them appearing once. The sequenced sample was blood. These receptors originate from a woman under 30 in good health. Both conserved end residues are part of each CDR3. A D gene is named only where the DNA matches it firmly. Clone size is given for some rows only: seen once, a few or many times, or a class if the clone is expanded.

V	D	length	J	size	CDR3	DNA
TRBV4-1	.	14	TRBJ2-5	many	CASSQEGSGETQYF	TGCGCCAGCAGCCAAGAGGGTAGCGGCGAGACCCAGTACTTC
TRBV12-3/TRBV12-4	.	16	TRBJ1-5	.	CASSLTQGSGNQPQHF	TGTGCCAGCAGTTTAACCCAAGGTTCAGGCAATCAGCCCCAGCATTTT
TRBV2	.	14	TRBJ1-2	.	CASSDEQGKGGYTF	TGTGCCAGCAGTGATGAGCAGGGGAAAGGGGGCTACACCTTC
TRBV7-9	TRBD2	15	TRBJ2-1	.	CASIPVAGVVNEQFF	TGTGCCAGCATACCTGTAGCGGGAGTGGTAAATGAGCAGTTCTTC
TRBV27	.	14	TRBJ1-5	few	CASSLVDGNQPQHF	TGTGCCAGCAGTTTAGTAGATGGGAATCAGCCCCAGCATTTT
TRBV12-3/TRBV12-4	TRBD1	14	TRBJ2-7	.	CASSFGTGDCEQYF	TGTGCCAGCAGTTTCGGGACAGGGGATTGCGAGCAGTACTTC
TRBV6-1	.	14	TRBJ1-1	.	CASDAPLWNTEAFF	TGTGCCAGCGACGCCCCCCTATGGAACACTGAAGCTTTCTTT
TRBV2	.	13	TRBJ2-3	few	CASTQGRTDTQYF	TGTGCCAGCACCCAGGGGCGCACAGATACGCAGTATTTT
TRBV29-1	.	14	TRBJ2-1	many	CSVEFSATFNEQFF	TGCAGCGTTGAATTCAGCGCTACCTTCAATGAGCAGTTCTTC
TRBV18	.	17	TRBJ2-3	.	CASSPPGAKEMADTQYF	TGTGCCAGCTCACCACCGGGCGCTAAAGAAATGGCAGATACGCAGTATTTT
TRBV9	.	14	TRBJ2-7	.	CASSVTVDSYEQYF	TGTGCCAGCAGCGTCACAGTCGACTCCTACGAGCAGTACTTC
TRBV4-1	.	16	TRBJ2-3	few	CASSPRRGRGSDTQYF	TGCGCCAGCAGCCCCCGTCGGGGGAGGGGGTCAGATACGCAGTATTTT
TRBV2	TRBD1	15	TRBJ2-5	.	CASTLSGTGGKTQYF	TGTGCCAGCACCTTGTCCGGGACAGGGGGCAAGACCCAGTACTTC
TRBV3-1	.	13	TRBJ2-7	few	CASSQVGPNEQYF	TGTGCCAGCAGCCAGGTGGGGCCGAACGAGCAGTACTTC
TRBV6-6	.	14	TRBJ1-6	few	CASSYRLYNSPLHF	TGTGCCAGCAGTTACCGACTGTATAATTCACCCCTCCACTTT
TRBV5-1	.	13	TRBJ2-1	.	CASRGRGRNEQFF	TGCGCCAGCAGGGGACGGGGTAGGAATGAGCAGTTCTTC
TRBV5-6	.	15	TRBJ2-7	few	CASSLVTRSSYEQYF	TGTGCCAGCAGCCTCGTGACACGGTCCTCCTACGAGCAGTACTTC
TRBV25-1	.	12	TRBJ1-1	once	CASLRGDSEAFF	TGTGCCAGCCTCCGAGGGGACTCTGAAGCTTTCTTT
TRBV5-1	.	15	TRBJ2-5	few	CASSPGGMSTETQYF	TGCGCCAGCTCCCCCGGCGGGATGTCGACAGAGACCCAGTACTTC
TRBV12-3/TRBV12-4	TRBD1	13	TRBJ2-7	few	CASSHTDRGEQYF	TGTGCCAGCAGTCATACCGACAGGGGCGAGCAGTACTTC
TRBV29-1	TRBD2	13	TRBJ2-5	.	CSVPGTSDHEQYF	TGCAGCGTACCTGGGACTAGCGATCATGAGCAGTACTTC
TRBV29-1	TRBD1	15	TRBJ1-2	.	CSVEDGQGRDYGYTF	TGCAGCGTTGAAGATGGACAGGGCAGAGACTATGGCTACACCTTC
TRBV25-1	.	15	TRBJ2-7	few	CASSEYSQRPYEQYF	TGTGCCAGCAGTGAATACTCTCAGCGGCCCTACGAGCAGTACTTC
TRBV4-1	.	18	TRBJ2-2	few	CASSQDDTRGGNTGELFF	TGCGCCAGCAGCCAAGATGATACAAGGGGGGGAAACACCGGGGAGCTGTTTTTT
TRBV16	.	17	TRBJ1-2	few	CASSQTRIGGLNYGYTF	TGTGCCAGCAGCCAAACCCGCATTGGGGGTTTGAACTATGGCTACACCTTC
TRBV5-6	TRBD1	15	TRBJ1-6	.	CASSPPGQYNSPLHF	TGTGCCAGCAGCCCCCCGGGACAGTATAATTCACCCCTCCACTTT
TRBV5-1	.	18	TRBJ2-1	few	CASSLRIGGDRAYNEQFF	TGCGCCAGCAGCTTAAGGATAGGCGGGGACAGAGCCTACAATGAGCAGTTCTTC
TRBV7-9	TRBD1	14	TRBJ1-2	.	CASSIQGANYGYTF	TGTGCCAGCAGCATTCAGGGGGCCAACTATGGCTACACCTTC
TRBV6-5	TRBD2	18	TRBJ2-1	few	CASSYSTGLAGGPNEQFF	TGTGCCAGCAGTTACTCGACGGGACTAGCGGGAGGGCCTAATGAGCAGTTCTTC
TRBV5-1	.	15	TRBJ1-3	.	CASSPGLNSGNTIYF	TGCGCCAGCAGCCCCGGCCTTAACTCTGGAAACACCATATATTTT
TRBV28	TRBD2	14	TRBJ2-3	few	CASSRRGGADTQYF	TGTGCCAGCAGCCGTCGGGGGGGCGCAGATACGCAGTATTTT
TRBV6-5	TRBD1	16	TRBJ2-2	.	CASRAGQGGNTGELFF	TGTGCCAGCAGAGCGGGACAGGGGGGGAACACCGGGGAGCTGTTTTTT
TRBV3-1	.	14	TRBJ1-2	.	CASSSRQSDYGYTF	TGTGCCAGCAGCTCCAGACAGAGCGACTATGGCTACACCTTC
TRBV5-5	.	13	TRBJ1-2	few	CASSLGSQDGYTF	TGTGCCAGCAGCTTGGGTTCCCAGGATGGCTACACCTTC
TRBV3-1	.	17	TRBJ2-6	.	CASSQTARGTGANVLTF	TGTGCCAGCAGCCAGACGGCCAGGGGGACTGGGGCCAACGTTCTGACTTTC
TRBV15	TRBD2	20	TRBJ2-5	.	CATSRSRLAGGSLPYNEQYF	TGTGCCACCAGCCGATCACGACTAGCGGGAGGGTCTCTCCCGTACAATGAGCAGTACTTC
TRBV7-2	TRBD2	17	TRBJ2-1	.	CASSLGRLAGGLGEQFF	TGTGCCAGCAGCTTAGGACGACTAGCGGGAGGACTGGGTGAGCAGTTCTTC
TRBV11-2	.	15	TRBJ2-5	few	CASKSGSVLGETQYF	TGTGCCAGCAAAAGTGGGTCGGTCCTAGGGGAGACCCAGTACTTC
TRBV9	.	14	TRBJ2-5	few	CASSVGSVRETQYF	TGTGCCAGCAGCGTAGGGTCGGTGAGGGAGACCCAGTACTTC
TRBV27	TRBD2	15	TRBJ2-2	.	CASSALAAPTGELFF	TGTGCCAGCAGTGCTCTAGCGGCGCCCACCGGGGAGCTGTTTTTT
TRBV18	TRBD1	17	TRBJ2-7	once	CASSPSFGQGAFYEQYF	TGTGCCAGCTCACCTTCATTCGGACAGGGGGCCTTCTACGAGCAGTACTTC
TRBV10-1	.	12	TRBJ2-7	.	CASSGTIYEQYF	TGCGCCAGCAGTGGGACGATATACGAGCAGTACTTC
TRBV11-2	TRBD2	17	TRBJ2-1	.	CASSFVVLAGVMNEQFF	TGTGCCAGCAGCTTCGTCGTACTAGCGGGAGTCATGAATGAGCAGTTCTTC
TRBV10-3	.	13	TRBJ1-6	.	CASRGVPNSPLHF	TGTGCCTCTCGGGGGGTCCCAAATTCACCCCTCCACTTT
TRBV29-1	TRBD1	14	TRBJ1-2	.	CSVEDRGQGKGYTF	TGCAGCGTTGAAGATCGTGGACAGGGGAAGGGCTACACCTTC
TRBV10-3	TRBD2	14	TRBJ2-7	.	CAISAQTSATEQYF	TGTGCCATCAGCGCCCAGACTAGCGCGACTGAGCAGTACTTC
TRBV10-3	.	13	TRBJ1-2	.	CASSESESSGYTF	TGTGCCAGCAGTGAGTCCGAAAGCTCCGGCTACACCTTC
TRBV28	.	14	TRBJ2-7	.	CASTTSGGAQEQYF	TGTGCCAGCACCACCAGTGGGGGGGCACAGGAGCAGTACTTC
TRBV7-6	TRBD2	15	TRBJ2-5	.	CASSPSSGGLETQYF	TGTGCCAGCAGCCCCTCTAGCGGGGGGTTGGAGACCCAGTACTTC
TRBV6-5	.	16	TRBJ2-5	.	CASSYGVWGGQVTQYF	TGTGCCAGCAGTTACGGGGTCTGGGGAGGCCAAGTGACCCAGTACTTC
TRBV7-2	.	16	TRBJ1-5	.	CASSPRLGTYNQPQHF	TGTGCCAGCAGCCCCCGGTTGGGGACCTACAATCAGCCCCAGCATTTT
TRBV7-2	TRBD1	15	TRBJ1-2	.	CASSSPGQGAFGYTF	TGTGCCAGCAGCTCACCGGGACAGGGGGCCTTTGGCTACACCTTC
TRBV20-1	.	15	TRBJ1-2	.	CSARDDSLGPYGYTF	TGCAGTGCTAGAGATGATAGTCTGGGACCCTATGGCTACACCTTC
TRBV5-1	.	15	TRBJ2-7	few	CASSSPGHHSYEQYF	TGCGCCAGCAGCTCCCCGGGACATCACTCCTACGAGCAGTACTTC
TRBV5-5	.	15	TRBJ2-1	.	CASSYGAQGLNEQFF	TGTGCCAGCAGCTATGGCGCGCAGGGCCTCAATGAGCAGTTCTTC